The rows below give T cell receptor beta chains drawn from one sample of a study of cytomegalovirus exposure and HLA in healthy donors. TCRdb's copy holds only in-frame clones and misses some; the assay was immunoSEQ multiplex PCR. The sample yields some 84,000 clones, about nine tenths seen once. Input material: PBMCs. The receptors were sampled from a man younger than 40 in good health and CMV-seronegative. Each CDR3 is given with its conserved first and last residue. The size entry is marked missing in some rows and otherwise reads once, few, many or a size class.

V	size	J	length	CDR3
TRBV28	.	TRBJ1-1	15	CASRKTGAWGTEAFF
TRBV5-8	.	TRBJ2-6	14	CASIDRSGANVLTF
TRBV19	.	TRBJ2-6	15	CASSISGVGANVLTF
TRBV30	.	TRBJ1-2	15	CAWSLTGTGNYGYTF
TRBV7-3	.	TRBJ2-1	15	CASSLGWGEYNEQFF
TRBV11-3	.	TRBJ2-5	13	CASSLEAQETQYF
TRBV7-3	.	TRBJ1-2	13	CASSLTGSYGYTF
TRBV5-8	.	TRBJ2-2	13	CASSLVVPGELFF
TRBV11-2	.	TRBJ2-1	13	CASSLRRDVVQFF
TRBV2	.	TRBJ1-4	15	CASSEGLGGDEKLFF
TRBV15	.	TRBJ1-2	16	CATSRDPVAAVDGYTF
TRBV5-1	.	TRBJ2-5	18	CASSPRPGLVLGQETQYF
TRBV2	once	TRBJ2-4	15	CASATGQGSKNIQYF
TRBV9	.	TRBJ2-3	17	CASSTQGTSASTDTQYF
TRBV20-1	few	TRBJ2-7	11	CSASPGDEQYF
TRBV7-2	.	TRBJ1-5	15	CASSRTGISNQPQHF
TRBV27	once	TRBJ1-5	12	CASSSYNQPQHF
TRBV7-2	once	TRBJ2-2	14	CASSAAGNTGELFF
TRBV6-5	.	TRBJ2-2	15	CASSYSRGRAGELFF
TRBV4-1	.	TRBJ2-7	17	CASSQVGTGVLHGEQYF
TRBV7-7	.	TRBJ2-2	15	CASSFGGLDTGELFF
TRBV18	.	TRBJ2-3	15	CASSQARGMADTQYF